This section outlines one T cell receptor beta chain sequence together with its context. Original data processing: By means of reference gene primer amplification, nucleated cell counts were estimated. Data came from immunoSEQ multiplex PCR; TCRdb stores just in-frame clones and leaves some out. Clone size and the V and J calls come from that table; the DNA yielded D and trimming. This table holds 350,000 to 400,000 clones, 85% to 90% found once. These data are taken from a study of blood T cell repertoires in COVID-19. Whole-study context: Donors in the United States, Italy and Spain gave samples during acute or convalescent COVID-19. The cDNA or gDNA used as material had been derived from T cells, B-cell-depleted T cells, or PBMCs.

All recovered Cohort 3 donors got two negative PCRs, got clearance, or saw symptom resolution. Germline V gene sequence: CDR1 MDHEN, CDR2 SYDVKM. This CDR3 region has 14 residues. V shed 6 bases and J shed 4 bases, with 13 bases lying between them. The clonotype comes from a man in his late teens or twenties who had recovered from COVID-19. What was sequenced was PBMCs or T cells enriched from blood (not recorded which). This rearrangement joins TRBV28 to TRBJ1-5; perhaps TRBD1 as D (5 bases). CDR3 amino acids: CASSRDGTNQPQHF. The CDR3 nucleotides are TGTGCCAGCAGCCGGGACGGGACTAATCAGCCCCAGCATTTT.